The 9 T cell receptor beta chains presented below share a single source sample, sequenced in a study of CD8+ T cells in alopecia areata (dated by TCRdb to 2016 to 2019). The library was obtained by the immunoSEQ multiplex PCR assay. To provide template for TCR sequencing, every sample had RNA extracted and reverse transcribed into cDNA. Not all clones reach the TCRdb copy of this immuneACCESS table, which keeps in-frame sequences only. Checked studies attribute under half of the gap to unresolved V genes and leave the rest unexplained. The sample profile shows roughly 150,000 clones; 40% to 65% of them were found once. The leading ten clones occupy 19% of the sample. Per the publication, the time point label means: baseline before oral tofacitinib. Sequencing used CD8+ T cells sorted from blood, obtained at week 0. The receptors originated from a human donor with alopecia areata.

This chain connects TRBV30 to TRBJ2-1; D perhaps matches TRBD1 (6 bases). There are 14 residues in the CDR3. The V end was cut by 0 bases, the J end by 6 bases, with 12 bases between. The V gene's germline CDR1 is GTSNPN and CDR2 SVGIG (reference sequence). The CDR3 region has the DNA TGTGCCTGGAGTGTGGGGGCAGGTGGCAATGAGCAGTTCTTC. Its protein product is CAWSVGAGGNEQFF.

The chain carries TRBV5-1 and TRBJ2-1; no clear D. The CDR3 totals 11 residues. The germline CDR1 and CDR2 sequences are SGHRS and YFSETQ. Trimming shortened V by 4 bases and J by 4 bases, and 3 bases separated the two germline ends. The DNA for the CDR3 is TGCGCCAGCAGCACATACAATGAGCAGTTCTTC. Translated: CASSTYNEQFF.

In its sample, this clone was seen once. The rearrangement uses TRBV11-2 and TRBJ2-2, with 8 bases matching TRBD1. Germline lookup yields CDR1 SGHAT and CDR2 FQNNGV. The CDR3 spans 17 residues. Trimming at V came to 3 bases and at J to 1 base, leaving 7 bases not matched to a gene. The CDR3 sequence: CASSLGGQGGNTGELFF. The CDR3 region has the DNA TGTGCCAGCAGCTTGGGTGGACAGGGCGGGAACACCGGGGAGCTGTTTTTT.

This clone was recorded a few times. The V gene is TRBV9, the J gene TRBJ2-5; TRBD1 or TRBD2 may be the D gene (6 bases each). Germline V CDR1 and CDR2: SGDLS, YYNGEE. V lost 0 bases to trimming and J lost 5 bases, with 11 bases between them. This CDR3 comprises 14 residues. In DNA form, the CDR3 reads TGTGCCAGCAGCGTAGGAGGGGGGAAGGAGACCCAGTACTTC. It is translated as CASSVGGGKETQYF. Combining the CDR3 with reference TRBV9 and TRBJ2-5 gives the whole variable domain DSGVTQTPKHLITATGQRVTLRCSPRSGDLSVYWYQQSLDQGLQFLIQYYNGEERAKGNILERFSAQQFPDLHSELNLSSLELGDSALYFCASSVGGGKETQYFGPGTRLLVL.

CDR3 nucleotide sequence: TGTGCCAGCAGTGAAGAGACAGGGAGCTATAGCAATCAGCCCCAGCATTTT. Its protein is CASSEETGSYSNQPQHF. The chain links TRBV6-1 to TRBJ1-5; 7 bases fit TRBD1. V dropped 1 base and J dropped 0; count of bases not matched to a gene: 6. Germline CDR1 reads MNHNS; CDR2 reads SASEGT. This CDR3 region has 17 residues.

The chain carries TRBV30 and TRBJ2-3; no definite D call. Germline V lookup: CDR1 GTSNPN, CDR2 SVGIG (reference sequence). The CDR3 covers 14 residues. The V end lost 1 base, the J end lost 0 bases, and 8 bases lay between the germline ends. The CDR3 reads CAWSADSSTDTQYF. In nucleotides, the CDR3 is TGTGCCTGGAGTGCAGACTCGAGCACAGATACGCAGTATTTT. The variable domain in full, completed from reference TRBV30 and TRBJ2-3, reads SQTIHQWPATLVQPVGSPLSLECTVEGTSNPNLYWYRQAAGRGLQLLFYSVGIGQISSEVPQNLSASRPQDRQFILSSKKLLLSDSGFYLCAWSADSSTDTQYFGPGTRLTVL.

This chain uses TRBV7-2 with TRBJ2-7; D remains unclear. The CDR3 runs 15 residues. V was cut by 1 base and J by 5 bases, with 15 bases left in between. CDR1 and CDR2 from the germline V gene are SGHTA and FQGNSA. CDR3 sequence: CASSLGWASPDEQYF. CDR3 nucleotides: TGTGCCAGCAGCTTAGGGTGGGCTTCGCCGGACGAGCAGTACTTC. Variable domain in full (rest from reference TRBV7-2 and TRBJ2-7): GAGVSQSPSNKVTEKGKDVELRCDPISGHTALYWYRQSLGQGLEFLIYFQGNSAPDKSGLPSDRFSAERTGGSVSTLTIQRTQQEDSAVYLCASSLGWASPDEQYFGPGTRLTVT.

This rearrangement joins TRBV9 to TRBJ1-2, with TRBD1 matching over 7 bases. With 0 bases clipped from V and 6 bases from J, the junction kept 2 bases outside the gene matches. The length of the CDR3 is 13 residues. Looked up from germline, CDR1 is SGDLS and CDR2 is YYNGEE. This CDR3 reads CASSVGQGNGYTF. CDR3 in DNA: TGTGCCAGCAGCGTAGGACAGGGAAATGGCTACACCTTC.

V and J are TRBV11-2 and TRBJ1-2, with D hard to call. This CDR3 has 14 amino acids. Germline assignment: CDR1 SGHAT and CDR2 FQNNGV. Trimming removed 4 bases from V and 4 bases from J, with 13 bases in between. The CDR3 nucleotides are TGTGCCAGCAGCTACGGGCGGGGATCCTATGGCTACACCTTC. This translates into CASSYGRGSYGYTF.